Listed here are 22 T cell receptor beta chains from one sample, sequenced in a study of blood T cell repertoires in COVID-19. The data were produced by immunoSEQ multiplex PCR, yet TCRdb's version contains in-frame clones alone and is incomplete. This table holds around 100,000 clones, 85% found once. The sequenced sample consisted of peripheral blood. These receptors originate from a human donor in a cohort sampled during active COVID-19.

As DNA, the CDR3 is TGTGCTAGTGGTTTGGGAGGCATCTACGAGCAGTACTTC. Translation gives CASGLGGIYEQYF. J is TRBJ2-7 and V is TRBV12-5; no clear D. CDR3 length: 13 amino acids. The V end was cut by 1 base, the J end by 3 bases, with 7 bases between. In germline, CDR1 is LGHNT, CDR2 FRNRAP.

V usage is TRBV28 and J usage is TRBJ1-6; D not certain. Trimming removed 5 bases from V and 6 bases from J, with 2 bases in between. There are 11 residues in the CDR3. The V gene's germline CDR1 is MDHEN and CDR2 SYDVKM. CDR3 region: CASSRNSPLHF. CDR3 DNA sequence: TGTGCCAGCAGTCGTAATTCACCCCTCCACTTT. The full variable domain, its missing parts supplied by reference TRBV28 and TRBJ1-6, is DVKVTQSSRYLVKRTGEKVFLECVQDMDHENMFWYRQDPGLGLRLIYFSYDVKMKEKGDIPEGYSVSREKKERFSLILESASTNQTSMYLCASSRNSPLHFGNGTRLTVT.

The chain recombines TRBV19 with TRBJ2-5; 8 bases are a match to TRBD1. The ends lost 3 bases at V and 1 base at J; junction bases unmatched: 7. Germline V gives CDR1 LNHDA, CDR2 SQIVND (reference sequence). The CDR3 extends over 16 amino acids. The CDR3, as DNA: TGTGCCAGTAGTATCGGGGACAGGTTTGTCCAAGAGACCCAGTACTTC. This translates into CASSIGDRFVQETQYF.

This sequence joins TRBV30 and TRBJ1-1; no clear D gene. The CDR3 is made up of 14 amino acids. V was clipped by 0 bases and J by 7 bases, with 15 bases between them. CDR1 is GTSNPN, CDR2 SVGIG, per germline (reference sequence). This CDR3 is CAWSVVVGGVEAFF. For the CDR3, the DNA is TGTGCCTGGAGTGTAGTTGTTGGCGGGGTTGAAGCTTTCTTT.

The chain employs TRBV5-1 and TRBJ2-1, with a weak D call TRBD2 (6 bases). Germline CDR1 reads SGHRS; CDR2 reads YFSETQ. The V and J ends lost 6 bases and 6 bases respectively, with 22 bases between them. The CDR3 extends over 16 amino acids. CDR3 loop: CASNKPGRGSGNEQFF. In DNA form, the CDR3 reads TGCGCCAGCAATAAGCCGGGGCGGGGTTCTGGCAATGAGCAGTTCTTC.

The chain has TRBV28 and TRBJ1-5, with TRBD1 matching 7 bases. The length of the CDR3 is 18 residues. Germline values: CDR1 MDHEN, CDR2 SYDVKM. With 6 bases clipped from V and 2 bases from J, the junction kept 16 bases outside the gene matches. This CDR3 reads CASSLGVLGQMGNQPQHF. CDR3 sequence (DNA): TGTGCCAGCAGCCTCGGAGTCCTGGGACAGATGGGCAATCAGCCCCAGCATTTT.

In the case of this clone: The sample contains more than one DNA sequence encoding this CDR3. The CDR3 DNA reads as TGTGCCAGCAGTTACTCGCAGGGCACAGATACGCAGTATTTT. This sequence encodes CASSYSQGTDTQYF. The gene calls are TRBV6-5 and TRBJ2-3; no firm D call. Germline loops: CDR1 MNHEY, CDR2 SVGAGI. V lost 0 bases and J lost 1, with 5 bases in between. CDR3 length equals 14 residues.

The CDR3 spells CASRGPDYGYTF. The CDR3 nucleotides are TGCGCCAGCAGGGGGCCAGACTATGGCTACACCTTC. The rearrangement uses TRBV10-2 and TRBJ1-2; TRBD1 might be the D (5 bases). V was cut by 6 bases and J by 3 bases, with 8 bases left in between. Germline-derived CDR1 and CDR2 are WSHSY and SAAADI. The CDR3 has 12 residues.

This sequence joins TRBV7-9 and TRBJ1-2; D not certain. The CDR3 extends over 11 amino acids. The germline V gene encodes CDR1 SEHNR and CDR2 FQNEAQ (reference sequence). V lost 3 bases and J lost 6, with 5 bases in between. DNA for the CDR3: TGTGCCAGCAGCTTCGGGGATGGCTACACCTTC. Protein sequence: CASSFGDGYTF. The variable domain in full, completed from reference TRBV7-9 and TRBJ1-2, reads DTGVSQNPRHKITKRGQNVTFRCDPISEHNRLYWYRQTLGQGPEFLTYFQNEAQLEKSRLLSDRFSAERPKGSFSTLEIQRTEQGDSAMYLCASSFGDGYTFGSGTRLTVV.

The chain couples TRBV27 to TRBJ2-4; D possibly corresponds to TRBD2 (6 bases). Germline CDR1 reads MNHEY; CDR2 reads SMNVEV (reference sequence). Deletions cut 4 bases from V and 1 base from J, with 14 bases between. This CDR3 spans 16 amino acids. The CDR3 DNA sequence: TGTGCCAGCAGTTGGGACTCCCGATCGGCCAAAAACATTCAGTACTTC. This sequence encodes CASSWDSRSAKNIQYF.

The CDR3 nucleotides read TGTGCCAGTAACTTAAGGGGGAACTATGGCTACACCTTC. It specifies CASNLRGNYGYTF. The chain links TRBV19 to TRBJ1-2; possible D gene TRBD1, 6 bases. V was trimmed by 7 bases and J by 2 bases, leaving 11 bases between them. Germline V gives CDR1 LNHDA, CDR2 SQIVND (reference sequence). This CDR3 contains 13 residues. Full variable domain (rest looked up from reference TRBV19 and TRBJ1-2): DGGITQSPKYLFRKEGQNVTLSCEQNLNHDAMYWYRQDPGQGLRLIYYSQIVNDFQKGDIAEGYSVSREKKESFPLTVTSAQKNPTAFYLCASNLRGNYGYTFGSGTRLTVV.

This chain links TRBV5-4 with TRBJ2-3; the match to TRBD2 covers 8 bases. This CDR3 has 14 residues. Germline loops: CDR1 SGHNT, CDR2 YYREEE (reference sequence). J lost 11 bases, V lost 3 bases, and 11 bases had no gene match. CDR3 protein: CASSSTLSGEGQYF. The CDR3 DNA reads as TGTGCCAGCAGCTCAACCCTTAGCGGGGAGGGGCAGTATTTT.

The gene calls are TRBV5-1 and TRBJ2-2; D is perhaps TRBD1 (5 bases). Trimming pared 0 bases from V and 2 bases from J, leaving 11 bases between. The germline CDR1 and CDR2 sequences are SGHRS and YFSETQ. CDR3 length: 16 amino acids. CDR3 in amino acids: CASSLEGRGNTGELFF. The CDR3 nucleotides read TGCGCCAGCAGCTTGGAGGGTAGGGGAAACACCGGGGAGCTGTTTTTT.

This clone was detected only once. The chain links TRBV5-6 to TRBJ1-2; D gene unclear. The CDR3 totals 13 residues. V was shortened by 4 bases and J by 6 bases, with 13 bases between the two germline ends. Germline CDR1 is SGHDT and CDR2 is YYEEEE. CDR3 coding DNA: TGTGCCAGCAGCGAACTCCAGCGGCATGGCTACACCTTC. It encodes CASSELQRHGYTF.

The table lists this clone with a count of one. CDR3 coding DNA: TGTGCCAGCAGTTACTCGGACAGGGGGATTGAAAAACTGTTTTTT. Translation gives CASSYSDRGIEKLFF. This chain connects TRBV6-6 to TRBJ1-4, with TRBD1 matching 10 bases. Looked up from germline, CDR1 is MNHNY and CDR2 is SVGAGI (reference sequence). The CDR3 runs 15 residues. The V gene end was trimmed by 0 bases and the J gene end by 7 bases; junction bases not matched to a gene: 2.

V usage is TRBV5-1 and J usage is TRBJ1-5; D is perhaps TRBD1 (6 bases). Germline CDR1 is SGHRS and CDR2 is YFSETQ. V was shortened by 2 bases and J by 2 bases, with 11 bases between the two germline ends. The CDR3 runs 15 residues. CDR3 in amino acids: CASSLEGGGNQPQHF. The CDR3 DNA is TGCGCCAGCAGCTTAGAAGGGGGGGGCAATCAGCCCCAGCATTTT.

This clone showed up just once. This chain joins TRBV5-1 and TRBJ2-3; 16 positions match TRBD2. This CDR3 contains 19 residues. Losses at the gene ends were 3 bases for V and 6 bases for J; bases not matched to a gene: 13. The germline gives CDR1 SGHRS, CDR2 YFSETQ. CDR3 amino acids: CASSSMGLAGGKPGDTQYF. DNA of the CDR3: TGCGCCAGCAGCTCGATGGGACTAGCGGGGGGGAAACCAGGGGATACGCAGTATTTT. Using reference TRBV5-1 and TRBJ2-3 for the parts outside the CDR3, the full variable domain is KAGVTQTPRYLIKTRGQQVTLSCSPISGHRSVSWYQQTPGQGLQFLFEYFSETQRNKGNFPGRFSGRQFSNSRSEMNVSTLELGDSALYLCASSSMGLAGGKPGDTQYFGPGTRLTVL.

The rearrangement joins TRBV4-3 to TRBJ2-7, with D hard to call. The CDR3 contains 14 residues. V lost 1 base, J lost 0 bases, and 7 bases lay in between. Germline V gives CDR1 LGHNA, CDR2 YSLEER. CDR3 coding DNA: TGCGCCAGCAGCCAAGCACAAAGCTCCTACGAGCAGTACTTC. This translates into CASSQAQSSYEQYF.

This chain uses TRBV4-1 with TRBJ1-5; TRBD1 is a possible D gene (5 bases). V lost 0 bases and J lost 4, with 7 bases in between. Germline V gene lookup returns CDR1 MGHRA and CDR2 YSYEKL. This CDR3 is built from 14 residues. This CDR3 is CASSQDRGNQPQHF. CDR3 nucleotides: TGCGCCAGCAGCCAAGATCGGGGGAATCAGCCCCAGCATTTT.

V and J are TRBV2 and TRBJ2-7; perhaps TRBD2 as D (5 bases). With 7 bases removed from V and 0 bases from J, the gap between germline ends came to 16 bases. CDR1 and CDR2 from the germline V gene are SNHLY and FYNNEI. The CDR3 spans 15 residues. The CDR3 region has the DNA TGTGCCAGCACGTCGAGAGGGCGCAGCTCCTACGAGCAGTACTTC. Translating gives CASTSRGRSSYEQYF.

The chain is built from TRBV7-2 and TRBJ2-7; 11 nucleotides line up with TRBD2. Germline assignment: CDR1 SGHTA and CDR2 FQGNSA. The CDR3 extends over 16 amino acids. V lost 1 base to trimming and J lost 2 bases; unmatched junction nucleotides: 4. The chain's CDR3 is CASSLDGTSGAYEQYF. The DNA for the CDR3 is TGTGCCAGCAGCTTAGACGGGACTAGCGGAGCCTACGAGCAGTACTTC. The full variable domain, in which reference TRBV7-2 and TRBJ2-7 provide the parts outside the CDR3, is GAGVSQSPSNKVTEKGKDVELRCDPISGHTALYWYRQSLGQGLEFLIYFQGNSAPDKSGLPSDRFSAERTGGSVSTLTIQRTQQEDSAVYLCASSLDGTSGAYEQYFGPGTRLTVT.

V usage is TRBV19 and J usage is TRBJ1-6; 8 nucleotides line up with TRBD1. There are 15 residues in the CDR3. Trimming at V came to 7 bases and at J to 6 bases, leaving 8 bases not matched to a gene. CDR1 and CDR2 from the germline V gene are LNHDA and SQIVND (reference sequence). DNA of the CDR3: TGTGCCAGTACCCCCAAGGACAGGGCTAATTCACCCCTCCACTTT. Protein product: CASTPKDRANSPLHF.